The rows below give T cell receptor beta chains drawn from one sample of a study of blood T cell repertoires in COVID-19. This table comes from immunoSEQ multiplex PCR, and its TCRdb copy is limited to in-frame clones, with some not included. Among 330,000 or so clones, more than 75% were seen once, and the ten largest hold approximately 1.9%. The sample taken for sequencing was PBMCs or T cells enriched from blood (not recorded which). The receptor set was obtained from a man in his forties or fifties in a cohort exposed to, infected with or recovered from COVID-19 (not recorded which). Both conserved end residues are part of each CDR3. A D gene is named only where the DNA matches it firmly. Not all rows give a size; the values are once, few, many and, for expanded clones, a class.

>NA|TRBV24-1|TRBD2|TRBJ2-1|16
CATSDLGTSGSHEQFF
TGTGCCACCAGTGATTTAGGGACTAGCGGGAGCCATGAGCAGTTCTTC
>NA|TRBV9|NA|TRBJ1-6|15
CASSLQGHQNSPLHF
TGTGCCAGCAGCCTTCAGGGACACCAGAATTCACCCCTCCACTTT
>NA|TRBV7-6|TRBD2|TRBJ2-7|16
CASSLGATSGGYEQYF
TGTGCCAGCAGCTTAGGGGCTACTAGCGGGGGCTACGAGCAGTACTTC
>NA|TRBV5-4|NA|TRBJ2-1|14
CASTIQAGLGEQFF
TGTGCCAGCACTATACAGGCTGGTTTGGGTGAGCAGTTCTTC
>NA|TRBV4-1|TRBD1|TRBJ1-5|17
CASSQLRGDRDNQPQHF
TGCGCCAGCAGCCAACTCAGGGGGGACAGAGACAATCAGCCCCAGCATTTT
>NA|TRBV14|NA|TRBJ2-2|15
CASSQFLTRTGELFF
TGTGCCAGCAGCCAATTTTTGACGCGGACCGGGGAGCTGTTTTTT
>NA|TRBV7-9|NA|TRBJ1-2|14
CASSFEGRSGGYTF
TGTGCCAGCAGCTTCGAGGGAAGGTCAGGTGGCTACACCTTC
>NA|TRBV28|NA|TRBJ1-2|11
CASEGNYGYTF
TGTGCCAGCGAGGGCAACTATGGCTACACCTTC
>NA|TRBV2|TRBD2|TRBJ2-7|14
CASSPGTISYEQYF
TGTGCCAGCAGTCCGGGGACTATTTCCTACGAGCAGTACTTC
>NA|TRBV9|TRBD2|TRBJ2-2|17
CASSVSGTSVLTGELFF
TGTGCCAGCAGCGTATCCGGGACTAGCGTTTTAACCGGGGAGCTGTTTTTT
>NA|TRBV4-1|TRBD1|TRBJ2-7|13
CASSLTQGGEQYF
TGCGCCAGCAGCCTAACACAGGGGGGAGAGCAGTACTTC
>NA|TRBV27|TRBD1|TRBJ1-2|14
CASSPIQGADGYTF
TGTGCCAGCAGTCCAATCCAGGGGGCGGATGGCTACACCTTC
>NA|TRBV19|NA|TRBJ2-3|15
CASSIEGSSTDTQYF
TGTGCCAGTAGTATAGAGGGCAGCAGCACAGATACGCAGTATTTT
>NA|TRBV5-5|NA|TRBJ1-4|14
CASSTDTTNEKLFF
TGTGCCAGCAGCACCGACACAACTAATGAAAAACTGTTTTTT
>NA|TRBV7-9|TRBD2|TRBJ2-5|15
CASSLGSGRGETQYF
TGTGCCAGCAGCTTAGGGAGCGGGAGGGGAGAGACCCAGTACTTC
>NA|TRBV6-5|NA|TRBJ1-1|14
CASSSGRFTTEAFF
TGTGCCAGCAGTTCCGGGAGATTTACCACTGAAGCTTTCTTT
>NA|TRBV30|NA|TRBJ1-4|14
CAWSVAGVDEKLFF
TGTGCCTGGAGTGTGGCAGGGGTGGATGAAAAACTGTTTTTT
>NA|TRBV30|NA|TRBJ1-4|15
CAWIHPWEDGGKLFF
TGTGCCTGGATTCACCCCTGGGAGGACGGGGGAAAACTGTTTTTT
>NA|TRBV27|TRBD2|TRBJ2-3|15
CASSFGLAGGGTQYF
TGTGCCAGCAGTTTTGGTCTAGCGGGAGGAGGTACGCAGTATTTT
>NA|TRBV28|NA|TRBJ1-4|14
CASSRRLGGEKLFF
TGTGCCAGCAGCCGACGTTTGGGAGGTGAAAAACTGTTTTTT
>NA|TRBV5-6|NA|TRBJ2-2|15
CASSFGVAGTGELFF
TGTGCCAGCAGCTTCGGAGTGGCTGGCACCGGGGAGCTGTTTTTT
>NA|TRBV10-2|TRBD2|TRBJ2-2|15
CASSDSGRGTGELFF
TGCGCCAGCAGTGATAGCGGGAGAGGTACCGGGGAGCTGTTTTTT
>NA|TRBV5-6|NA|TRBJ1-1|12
CASSLTDTEAFF
TGTGCCAGCAGCTTGACGGACACTGAAGCTTTCTTT
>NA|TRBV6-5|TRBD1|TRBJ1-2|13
CASSPTGVDGYTF
TGTGCCAGCAGTCCCACAGGGGTCGATGGCTACACCTTC
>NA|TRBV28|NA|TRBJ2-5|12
CASSSGIWTQYF
TGTGCCAGCAGTTCTGGCATCTGGACCCAGTACTTC
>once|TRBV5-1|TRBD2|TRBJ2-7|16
CASSAPGLAVSYEQYF
TGCGCCAGCAGCGCCCCGGGACTAGCGGTCTCCTACGAGCAGTACTTC
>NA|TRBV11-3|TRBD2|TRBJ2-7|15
CASSLSYLAGGEQYF
TGTGCCAGCAGCTTATCCTACCTAGCGGGAGGCGAGCAGTACTTC
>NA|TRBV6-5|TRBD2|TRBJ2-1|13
CASSLAGRSEQFF
TGTGCCAGCAGTTTAGCGGGACGGAGTGAGCAGTTCTTC
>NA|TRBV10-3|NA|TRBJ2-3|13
CAIHSELTDTQYF
TGTGCCATTCATAGCGAACTAACAGATACGCAGTATTTT
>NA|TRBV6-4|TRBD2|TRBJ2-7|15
CASRNSGRGLYEQYF
TGTGCCAGCAGGAATAGCGGGAGAGGTCTCTACGAGCAGTACTTC
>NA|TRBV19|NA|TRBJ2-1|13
CASSLGLRLEQFF
TGTGCCAGTAGTCTGGGACTTCGGCTTGAGCAGTTCTTC
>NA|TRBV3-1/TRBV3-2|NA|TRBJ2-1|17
CASSQGPGYRSYNEQFF
TGTGCCAGCAGCCAAGGGCCAGGTTATAGGTCCTACAATGAGCAGTTCTTC
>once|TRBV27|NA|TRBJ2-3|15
CASSLGVTLGDTQYF
TGTGCCAGCAGTTTAGGAGTAACCCTGGGAGATACGCAGTATTTT
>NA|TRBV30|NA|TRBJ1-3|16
CAWSGAGMISGNTIYF
TGTGCCTGGAGTGGTGCAGGGATGATCTCTGGAAACACCATATATTTT
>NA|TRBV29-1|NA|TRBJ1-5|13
CSVEWAADQPQHF
TGCAGCGTTGAATGGGCAGCCGATCAGCCCCAGCATTTT
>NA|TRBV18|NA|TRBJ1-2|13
CASSPQEADGYTF
TGTGCCAGCTCACCCCAGGAGGCGGATGGCTACACCTTC
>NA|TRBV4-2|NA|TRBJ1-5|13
CASSQVSVQPQHF
TGTGCCAGCAGCCAAGTGTCTGTTCAGCCCCAGCATTTT
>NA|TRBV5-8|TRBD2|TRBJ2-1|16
CASSLGTSGSYNEQFF
TGTGCCAGCAGCTTGGGGACTAGCGGTTCCTACAATGAGCAGTTCTTC
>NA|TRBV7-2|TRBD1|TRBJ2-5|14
CASSEGTGPETQYF
TGTGCCAGCAGCGAGGGGACAGGGCCAGAGACCCAGTACTTC
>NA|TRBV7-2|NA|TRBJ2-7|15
CASSLVGSGSYEQYF
TGTGCCAGCAGCTTAGTAGGTAGCGGCTCCTACGAGCAGTACTTC
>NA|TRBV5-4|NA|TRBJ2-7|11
CASSFSDEQYF
TGTGCCAGCAGCTTCTCAGACGAGCAGTACTTC